The rows below give T cell receptor beta chains drawn from one sample of a study of blood T cell repertoires in COVID-19. TCRdb's copy holds only in-frame clones and misses some; the assay was immunoSEQ multiplex PCR. The sample includes some 500,000 clones, less than 90% of them seen just once. The sample taken for sequencing was peripheral blood. The receptors stem from a woman between 45 and 65 years old with COVID-19, enrolled during active disease. Each CDR3 is given with its conserved first and last residue. D genes are given only for firm matches. The listing skips clone size in some rows; elsewhere it reads once, few, many or a size class.

CDR3aa	CDR3nt	d_gene	j_gene	abundance	v_gene
CASSLDLDRHTYEQYF	TGTGCCAGCAGCTTAGATCTTGACAGGCATACCTACGAGCAGTACTTC	NA	TRBJ2-7	NA	TRBV11-2
CASSEWAGGSYNEQFF	TGTGCCAGCAGTGAATGGGCAGGGGGGTCCTACAATGAGCAGTTCTTC	NA	TRBJ2-1	NA	TRBV25-1
CASSQDQEVNTEAFF	TGTGCCAGCAGCCAAGATCAGGAAGTGAACACTGAAGCTTTCTTT	NA	TRBJ1-1	NA	TRBV3-1/TRBV3-2
CAIRLSLDSTEQYF	TGTGCCATCAGACTAAGCCTTGACAGCACTGAGCAGTACTTC	NA	TRBJ2-7	NA	TRBV10-3
CASMGQGQGAYNSPLHF	TGCGCCAGCATGGGACAGGGGCAGGGAGCCTATAATTCACCCCTCCACTTT	TRBD1	TRBJ1-6	once	TRBV10-2
CSEQTGLGAYGYTF	TGCAGCGAACAAACAGGGCTGGGGGCCTATGGCTACACCTTC	NA	TRBJ1-2	NA	TRBV29-1
CSVGQSNQPQHF	TGCAGCGTGGGACAGAGCAATCAGCCCCAGCATTTT	TRBD1	TRBJ1-5	NA	TRBV29-1
CAIDRRQAAVTGELFF	TGTGCCATCGATCGAAGACAGGCCGCGGTGACCGGGGAGCTGTTTTTT	NA	TRBJ2-2	NA	TRBV7-9
CASSQPGSGDQETQYF	TGTGCCAGCAGCCAACCCGGGTCCGGGGATCAAGAGACCCAGTACTTC	NA	TRBJ2-5	NA	TRBV3-1/TRBV3-2
CASSLHPGGEEKLFF	TGTGCCAGCAGTCTCCACCCCGGGGGGGAGGAAAAACTGTTTTTT	NA	TRBJ1-4	NA	TRBV3-1/TRBV3-2
CASGERTSGADTQYF	TGTGCCAGCGGCGAAAGGACTAGCGGGGCAGATACGCAGTATTTT	TRBD2	TRBJ2-3	NA	TRBV27
CASSLRGGQYNSPLHF	TGTGCCAGCAGTTTAAGGGGCGGACAGTATAATTCACCCCTCCACTTT	NA	TRBJ1-6	NA	TRBV27
CSVGQGGVGEQFF	TGCAGCGTTGGGCAAGGAGGGGTGGGTGAGCAGTTCTTC	NA	TRBJ2-1	NA	TRBV29-1
CASAFLAGRDIPYEQYF	TGTGCCAGCGCATTCCTAGCGGGGCGCGACATCCCCTACGAGCAGTACTTC	TRBD2	TRBJ2-7	once	TRBV2